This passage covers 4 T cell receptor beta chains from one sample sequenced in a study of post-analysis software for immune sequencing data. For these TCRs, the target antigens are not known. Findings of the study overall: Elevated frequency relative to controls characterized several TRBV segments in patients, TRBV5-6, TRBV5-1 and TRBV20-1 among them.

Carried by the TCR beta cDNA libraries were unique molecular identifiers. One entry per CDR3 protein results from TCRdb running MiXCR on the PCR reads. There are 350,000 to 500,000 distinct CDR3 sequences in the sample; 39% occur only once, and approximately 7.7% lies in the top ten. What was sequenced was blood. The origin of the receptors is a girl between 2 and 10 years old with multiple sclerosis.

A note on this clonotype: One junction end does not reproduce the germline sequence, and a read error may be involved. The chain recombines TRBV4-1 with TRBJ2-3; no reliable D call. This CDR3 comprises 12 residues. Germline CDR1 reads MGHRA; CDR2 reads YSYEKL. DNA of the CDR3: TGCGCCAACAGCCAAGGCGTAGATACGCAGTATTTT. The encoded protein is CANSQGVDTQYF.

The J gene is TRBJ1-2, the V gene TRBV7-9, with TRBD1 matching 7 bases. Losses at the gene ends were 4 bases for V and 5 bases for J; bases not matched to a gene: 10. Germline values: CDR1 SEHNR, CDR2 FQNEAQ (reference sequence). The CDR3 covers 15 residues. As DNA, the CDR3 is TGTGCCAGCAGCTCCGGACAGGAGAGGGTTTATGGCTACACCTTC. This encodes CASSSGQERVYGYTF.

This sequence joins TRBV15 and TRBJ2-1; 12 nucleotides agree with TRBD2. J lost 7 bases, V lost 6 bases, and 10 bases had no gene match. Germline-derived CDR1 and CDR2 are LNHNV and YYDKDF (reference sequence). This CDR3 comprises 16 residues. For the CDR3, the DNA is TGTGCCACCAGGACCCCTAGCGGGAGGGCCTTGAATGAGCAGTTCTTC. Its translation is CATRTPSGRALNEQFF.

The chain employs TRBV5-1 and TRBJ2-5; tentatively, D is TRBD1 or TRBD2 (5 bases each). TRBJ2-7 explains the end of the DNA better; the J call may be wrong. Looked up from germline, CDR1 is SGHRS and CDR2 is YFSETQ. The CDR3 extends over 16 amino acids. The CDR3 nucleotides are TGCGCCAGCAGCTTGGGTCTGGGACGAGCCGCCTACGAGCAGTACTTC. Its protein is CASSLGLGRAAYEQYF.